Below, 22 T cell receptor beta chains from the same sample are listed, as sequenced in a study of OX40 agonist ivuxolimab in advanced cancers. The repertoire was sequenced with immunoSEQ multiplex PCR; TCRdb's copy has only in-frame clones and lacks some. The table lists 95,000 to 150,000 clones, about 93% of them singletons, with about 0.14% in the top ten. The sequencing here drew on CD4+ or CD8+ T cells sorted from blood, taken in a trial of the OX40 agonist ivuxolimab. The receptor source for this set is an adult with an advanced solid tumor such as melanoma, head and neck, liver or kidney cancer.

The chain combines TRBV14 with TRBJ2-6; D gene uncertain. The V end lost 1 base, the J end lost 0 bases, and 7 bases lay between the germline ends. Germline CDR1 and CDR2: SGHDN and FVKESK. The CDR3 covers 16 residues. The CDR3 coding sequence is TGTGCCAGCAGCCAAGTTGGTGTCTCTGGGGCCAACGTCCTGACTTTC. Amino acid sequence: CASSQVGVSGANVLTF.

This chain links TRBV25-1 with TRBJ2-7; the D gene is possibly TRBD1 (6 bases). The CDR3 sequence is 13 residues long. CDR1 is MGHDK and CDR2 is SYGVNS in the germline V gene. V was clipped by 5 bases and J by 3 bases, with 11 bases between them. The CDR3 reads CASSQGRNYEQYF. CDR3 bases: TGTGCCAGCAGTCAGGGGCGCAACTACGAGCAGTACTTC.

The gene calls are TRBV11-3 and TRBJ2-2; TRBD2 matches at 11 bases. V lost 6 bases, J lost 4 bases, and 4 bases stayed unmatched. Germline values: CDR1 SGHNT, CDR2 YENEEA. The CDR3 has 15 residues. This CDR3 is CASSRGLAGTGELFF. The CDR3 region has the DNA TGTGCCAGCAGTCGAGGACTAGCGGGCACCGGGGAGCTGTTTTTT.

The CDR3 coding sequence is TGTGCCAGCAGCAAAAAAGACGGGACAGGGGTAAGTCAGCCCCAGCATTTT. Protein product: CASSKKDGTGVSQPQHF. V and J are TRBV21-1 and TRBJ1-5; the table's TRBD1 call for D was not verified on the DNA. TRBV21-1 is shown as a pseudogene. This CDR3 is built from 17 residues.

CDR3 coding DNA: TGTGCCAGCTCACCACCTCAGGGGACCTACGAGCAGTACTTC. It encodes CASSPPQGTYEQYF. The chain employs TRBV18 and TRBJ2-7; the D gene is possibly TRBD1 (6 bases). V was clipped by 0 bases and J by 2 bases, with 8 bases between them. This CDR3 has 14 amino acids. Germline V CDR1 and CDR2: KGHSH, LQKENI.

The J gene is TRBJ1-4, the V gene TRBV19, with D perhaps matching TRBD1 (5 bases). The germline gives CDR1 LNHDA, CDR2 SQIVND (reference sequence). V was trimmed by 3 bases and J by 3 bases, leaving 8 bases between them. The CDR3 has 14 residues. CDR3 coding DNA: TGTGCCAGTAGTATTCGGGGGGCTAATGAAAAACTGTTTTTT. This gives the protein CASSIRGANEKLFF.

DNA for the CDR3: TGTGCCAGCAGCTTAGGCCGAGATACGCAGTATTTT. This codes for CASSLGRDTQYF. The rearrangement uses TRBV7-2 and TRBJ2-3; no reliable D call. V lost 1 base, J lost 5 bases, and 4 bases lay in between. The CDR3 length is 12 residues. The germline CDR1 and CDR2 sequences are SGHTA and FQGNSA.

The genes are TRBV19 and TRBJ1-5; no definite D call. Germline loops: CDR1 LNHDA, CDR2 SQIVND (reference sequence). The CDR3 runs to 15 residues. Trimming pared 3 bases from V and 5 bases from J, leaving 14 bases between. In nucleotides, the CDR3 is TGTGCCAGTAGTATCAGGAGGGTTGGCCATCAGCCCCAGCATTTT. Protein product: CASSIRRVGHQPQHF.

This sequence joins TRBV4-3 and TRBJ1-6, with D unclear. The V gene lost 0 bases and the J gene lost 0 bases, with 9 bases spanning the gap. Germline V gene sequence: CDR1 LGHNA, CDR2 YSLEER. The length of the CDR3 is 17 residues. The CDR3 DNA follows: TGCGCCAGCAGCCAAGATCCGGGGAGCTCCTATAATTCACCCCTCCACTTT. Translation: CASSQDPGSSYNSPLHF.

V is TRBV6-1 and J is TRBJ2-7; D is unclear. Germline V CDR1 and CDR2: MNHNS, SASEGT. V lost 0 bases to trimming and J lost 6 bases, with 9 bases between them. This CDR3 region has 13 residues. This CDR3 is CASSEAGLFEQYF. The CDR3, as DNA: TGTGCCAGCAGTGAAGCAGGGCTTTTCGAGCAGTACTTC.

CDR3 region: CASSPTLGGSSYNEQFF. CDR3 nucleotide sequence: TGTGCCAGCAGTCCCACCCTCGGGGGGAGCTCCTACAATGAGCAGTTCTTC. The chain joins TRBV6-4 to TRBJ2-1; TRBD2 matches 7 bases. V lost 5 bases to trimming and J lost 0 bases; unmatched junction nucleotides: 10. Germline values: CDR1 MRHNA, CDR2 SNTAGT. The CDR3 consists of 17 residues.

The V call is TRBV19, the J call TRBJ1-4; TRBD1 matches 7 bases. CDR3 length: 16 residues. CDR1 is LNHDA, CDR2 SQIVND, per germline (reference sequence). V trimming: 6 bases; J trimming: 0 bases; junction bases outside the gene matches: 7. Written as DNA, the CDR3 is TGTGCCAGTAGCCAACAGGGGTCCGCAACTAATGAAAAACTGTTTTTT. Its protein is CASSQQGSATNEKLFF. Full variable domain (missing parts from reference TRBV19 and TRBJ1-4): DGGITQSPKYLFRKEGQNVTLSCEQNLNHDAMYWYRQDPGQGLRLIYYSQIVNDFQKGDIAEGYSVSREKKESFPLTVTSAQKNPTAFYLCASSQQGSATNEKLFFGSGTQLSVL.

The V gene is TRBV18, the J gene TRBJ1-2; tentatively, D is TRBD1 (5 bases). Germline lookup yields CDR1 KGHSH and CDR2 LQKENI. This CDR3 spans 13 amino acids. Trimming removed 3 bases at V and 7 bases at J, with 12 bases between. CDR3 DNA: TGTGCCAGCTCACCGGACACTCGGGGTGGCTACACCTTC. The encoded protein is CASSPDTRGGYTF.

The J gene is TRBJ1-1, the V gene TRBV6-5; 9 bases agree with TRBD1. Trimming took 8 bases from V and 5 from J; bases not matched to a gene: 6. This CDR3 has 13 amino acids. CDR1 and CDR2 (germline): MNHEY, SVGAGI. CDR3 loop: CASEGQGYTEAFF. The DNA for the CDR3 is TGTGCCAGCGAAGGACAGGGGTATACTGAAGCTTTCTTT.

This chain joins TRBV7-2 and TRBJ2-3; 8 positions agree with TRBD1. After removal of 6 bases from V and 0 bases from J, the junction contained 2 bases not matched to a gene. CDR1 is SGHTA and CDR2 is FQGNSA in the germline V gene. This CDR3 has 14 amino acids. In DNA, the CDR3 is TGTGCCAGCAGGACAGGGGCTAGCACAGATACGCAGTATTTT. This codes for CASRTGASTDTQYF.

The chain links TRBV21-1 to TRBJ2-1; the listed D gene, TRBD2, was not tested against the DNA. TRBV21-1 is listed as a pseudogene. There are 15 residues in the CDR3. The chain's CDR3 is CASSKERVWYNEQFF. Written as DNA, the CDR3 is TGTGCCAGCAGCAAAGAACGGGTATGGTACAATGAGCAGTTCTTC.

The chain joins TRBV7-8 to TRBJ2-1; 9 bases map to TRBD1. CDR1 SGHVS and CDR2 FQNEAQ come from the germline V gene. The CDR3 has 15 residues. V trimming: 7 bases; J trimming: 1 base; junction bases outside the gene matches: 5. The CDR3 is CASNVQGASYNEQFF. CDR3 sequence (DNA): TGTGCCAGCAACGTACAGGGGGCATCCTACAATGAGCAGTTCTTC.

The chain employs TRBV5-6 and TRBJ2-7; 9 nucleotides agree with TRBD2. CDR1 SGHDT and CDR2 YYEEEE come from the germline V gene. The CDR3 extends over 16 amino acids. With 1 base clipped from V and 2 bases from J, the junction kept 7 bases outside the gene matches. CDR3 DNA sequence: TGTGCCAGCAGCTTGCCTAGCGGGACCTATACCTACGAGCAGTACTTC. This encodes CASSLPSGTYTYEQYF.

On this clone: The sample holds other DNA sequences that translate to the same CDR3. CDR3 DNA sequence: TGTGCCAGCAGTTACTCGGCTGCGCAAGAGACCCAGTACTTC. It codes for CASSYSAAQETQYF. This sequence joins TRBV6-6 and TRBJ2-5; D gene unclear. The germline V gene has CDR1 MNHNY and CDR2 SVGAGI (reference sequence). V was pared by 0 bases and J by 2 bases, with 7 bases between. This CDR3 comprises 14 residues.

The CDR3 bases are TGTGCCAGCACCAGACTCATAGGGGTTTCCTATGGCTACACCTTC. It specifies CASTRLIGVSYGYTF. This chain links TRBV6-5 with TRBJ1-2; possible D gene TRBD1, 5 bases. Germline-derived CDR1 and CDR2 are MNHEY and SVGAGI. V shed 7 bases and J shed 4 bases, with 19 bases lying between them. The CDR3 spans 15 residues.

The rearrangement uses TRBV6-6 and TRBJ1-1; D call uncertain. The CDR3 sequence is 13 residues long. The germline V gene encodes CDR1 MNHNY and CDR2 SVGAGI (reference sequence). V shed 0 bases and J shed 1 base, with 3 bases lying between them. The chain's CDR3 is CASSYSENTEAFF. The CDR3 DNA is TGTGCCAGCAGTTACTCGGAGAACACTGAAGCTTTCTTT.

CDR3: CASVRSSGANVLTF. The CDR3 nucleotides are TGTGCCAGCGTAAGGAGCTCTGGGGCCAACGTCCTGACTTTC. The chain has TRBV6-5 and TRBJ2-6; D is uncertain. Trimming pared 8 bases from V and 0 bases from J, leaving 8 bases between. Germline lookup yields CDR1 MNHEY and CDR2 SVGAGI. This CDR3 is 14 amino acids long.